The clone carrying this TCR beta chain has a count of ten or more. Its cognate antigen is unknown. This CDR3 comprises 13 residues. V lost 4 bases to trimming and J lost 6 bases, with 11 bases between them. These data come from a study of neurological immune-mediated disorders. Points from the study as a whole: Expansion of TCR clones was greatest in HTLV-1-associated myelopathy and smallest in multiple sclerosis, where it fell below that of healthy controls.

TCRdb reprocessed the 5' RACE reads via MiXCR and lists one record per CDR3 protein. The table records 65,000 to 85,000 distinct CDR3 sequences, approximately 6% of them present only once. As to time point: longitudinal time-point 2. V usage is TRBV12-3 or TRBV12-4 and J usage is TRBJ2-3; no clear D gene. Sequencing was performed on PBMCs. This receptor was identified in an older woman with multiple sclerosis. CDR3 sequence (DNA): TGTGCCAGCAGTTCTGGGTCTTTCGATACGCAGTATTTT. Its translation is CASSSGSFDTQYF.